These T cell receptor beta chains were read from a single sample in a study of T cells after yellow fever vaccination. Using its own MiXCR run on the 5' RACE reads, TCRdb lists one record per CDR3 protein. The table lists around 300,000 distinct CDR3 sequences, roughly 4.3% of them singletons, with 20% to 25% in the top ten. The sample was PBMCs, taken 5 days after the yellow fever booster vaccination. Receptors were obtained from a man younger than 35 who received the YFV17D yellow fever vaccine. The CDR3 runs from the conserved cysteine through the conserved F or W. Fields, in order: clone size, V gene, D gene, J gene, CDR3 protein, CDR3 DNA. The D gene is left open where the match is weak. Rows may omit the clone size; those that give it use once, few, many or a size class.

clone size: many; V gene: TRBV5-1; D gene: TRBD2; J gene: TRBJ2-5; CDR3 protein: CASSLLPAGTSGGETQYF; CDR3 DNA: TGCGCCAGCAGCTTGTTACCAGCCGGGACTAGCGGGGGAGAGACCCAGTACTTC
clone size: -; V gene: TRBV20-1; D gene: -; J gene: TRBJ2-2; CDR3 protein: CSAPRTENTGELFF; CDR3 DNA: TGCAGTGCTCCGAGGACGGAGAACACCGGGGAGCTGTTTTTT
clone size: many; V gene: TRBV5-6; D gene: -; J gene: TRBJ2-3; CDR3 protein: CASSSGDTQYF; CDR3 DNA: TGTGCCAGCAGCTCAGGAGATACGCAGTATTTT
clone size: few; V gene: TRBV7-2; D gene: TRBD2; J gene: TRBJ2-3; CDR3 protein: CASSSSGGPSTDTQYF; CDR3 DNA: TGTGCCAGCAGTTCTAGCGGGGGGCCTAGCACAGATACGCAGTATTTT
clone size: many; V gene: TRBV7-2; D gene: -; J gene: TRBJ1-1; CDR3 protein: CASSLGGSTEAFF; CDR3 DNA: TGTGCCAGCAGCCTAGGGGGTTCTACTGAAGCTTTCTTT
clone size: many; V gene: TRBV5-6; D gene: -; J gene: TRBJ2-1; CDR3 protein: CASSLRPGAYNEQFF; CDR3 DNA: TGTGCCAGCAGCTTGCGTCCAGGAGCCTACAATGAGCAGTTCTTC
clone size: many; V gene: TRBV7-2; D gene: -; J gene: TRBJ1-1; CDR3 protein: CASSYQPPSDGAFF; CDR3 DNA: TGTGCCAGCAGCTACCAACCGCCTTCGGACGGAGCTTTCTTT
clone size: -; V gene: TRBV27; D gene: TRBD2; J gene: TRBJ2-2; CDR3 protein: CASSLGLAGGPGELFF; CDR3 DNA: TGTGCCAGCAGTCTGGGACTAGCGGGGGGGCCCGGGGAGCTGTTTTTT
clone size: few; V gene: TRBV20-1; D gene: TRBD1; J gene: TRBJ2-5; CDR3 protein: CSAAPDRAETQYF; CDR3 DNA: TGCAGTGCCGCTCCCGACAGGGCGGAGACCCAGTACTTC
clone size: many; V gene: TRBV25-1; D gene: -; J gene: TRBJ2-5; CDR3 protein: CASTLGAGPQETQYF; CDR3 DNA: TGTGCCAGCACCCTGGGGGCTGGTCCACAAGAGACCCAGTACTTC
clone size: many; V gene: TRBV5-1; D gene: -; J gene: TRBJ2-5; CDR3 protein: CASRTVELETQYF; CDR3 DNA: TGCGCCAGCAGGACCGTCGAGTTGGAGACCCAGTACTTC
clone size: many; V gene: TRBV6-2/TRBV6-3; D gene: -; J gene: TRBJ2-3; CDR3 protein: CASQAGTAGPDTQYF; CDR3 DNA: TGTGCCAGTCAGGCGGGGACAGCGGGGCCAGATACGCAGTATTTT
clone size: few; V gene: TRBV4-2; D gene: -; J gene: TRBJ1-2; CDR3 protein: CASSQERGAYGYTF; CDR3 DNA: TGTGCCAGCAGCCAAGAACGGGGGGCCTATGGCTACACCTTC
clone size: few; V gene: TRBV7-8; D gene: -; J gene: TRBJ1-2; CDR3 protein: CASSLAGIDGYTF; CDR3 DNA: TGTGCCAGCAGCTTAGCTGGCATCGATGGCTACACCTTC
clone size: few; V gene: TRBV2; D gene: -; J gene: TRBJ1-4; CDR3 protein: CASSEGVGRREKLFF; CDR3 DNA: TGTGCCAGCAGTGAAGGGGTTGGGAGGAGGGAAAAACTGTTTTTT
clone size: few; V gene: TRBV6-5; D gene: -; J gene: TRBJ2-5; CDR3 protein: CASSYWPGHRTFQETQYF; CDR3 DNA: TGTGCCAGCAGTTACTGGCCGGGACACAGAACATTCCAAGAGACCCAGTACTTC
clone size: few; V gene: TRBV20-1; D gene: -; J gene: TRBJ1-1; CDR3 protein: CSARDARTEAFF; CDR3 DNA: TGCAGTGCTAGAGATGCCCGGACTGAAGCTTTCTTT
clone size: many; V gene: TRBV7-2; D gene: TRBD2; J gene: TRBJ2-3; CDR3 protein: CASNKVSGVGTDTQYF; CDR3 DNA: TGTGCCAGCAACAAAGTGAGCGGGGTTGGCACAGATACGCAGTATTTT